The entry below gives a single T cell receptor beta chain sequence along with its context. Its cognate antigen is unknown. CDR3 length: 14 amino acids. Germline assignment: CDR1 SGHRS and CDR2 YFSETQ. V lost 2 bases, J lost 4 bases, and 11 bases lay in between. The source of the sample is a study of CD8 T cells in ankylosing spondylitis. Using quantitative 5'-RACE with molecular barcodes, the authors made TCR beta libraries. TCRdb recomputed calls from the 5' RACE reads with MiXCR, one row per CDR3 protein. The sample gives fewer than 130,000 distinct CDR3 sequences, more than 20% of which show up once; 9% to 15% is in the top ten. Study-level findings and limits: In ankylosing spondylitis blood, a motif of about eight highly homologous TCR beta variants appeared characteristic.

V gene TRBV5-1 combines with J gene TRBJ2-3, with D perhaps assigned TRBD1 or TRBD2 (5 bases each). Source material: synovial fluid, either unsorted or a sorted T cell fraction (not recorded which). This TCR was sampled from a male donor with ankylosing spondylitis. CDR3 sequence reads: CASSFTGTSDTQYF. DNA for the CDR3: TGCGCCAGCAGCTTTACCGGGACCTCAGATACGCAGTATTTT. Together with reference TRBV5-1 and TRBJ2-3, the CDR3 gives the full variable domain: KAGVTQTPRYLIKTRGQQVTLSCSPISGHRSVSWYQQTPGQGLQFLFEYFSETQRNKGNFPGRFSGRQFSNSRSEMNVSTLELGDSALYLCASSFTGTSDTQYFGPGTRLTVL.